The sequence of this TCR beta chain was determined in a study of CXCR3-negative and CXCR3-positive naive CD8 T cells. The study, taken as a whole, reports: Memory, not naive, CXCR3-negative and CXCR3-positive cells differed in TRBV-TRBJ usage. Once cells were cryopreserved, CXCR3 expression went down partly, and most assays used fresh PBMCs.

The method, 5' RACE with UMI labels, was used to prepare the TRB cDNA libraries. TCRdb processed the 5' RACE reads again and assigns one entry to each CDR3 protein, with no DNA. Seen in this sample are more than 45,000 distinct CDR3 sequences; the ten most common clones hold about 0.42%. Regarding this clonotype: Its antigen is not identified.

The CDR3 contains 16 residues. Looked up from germline, CDR1 is SGHVS and CDR2 is FQNEAQ. This sequence was found in a human donor in good health. Some clones in this sample may be carry-over from other donors' samples. The genes are TRBV7-8 and TRBJ2-5; with no DNA, the TCRdb D assignment of TRBD1 cannot be verified. The source material was naive CXCR3- CD8+ T cells from blood. This sample's subset: CD45RO-CCR7+CD27+CD95- naive CD8+ T cells lacking CXCR3 (TNR3-). CDR3 sequence reads: CASSPPWAGDLETQYF.